What follows is one T cell receptor beta chain and its context. The germline V gene encodes CDR1 MDHEN and CDR2 SYDVKM. Trimming cost V 4 bases and J 0 bases; bases outside gene matches: 3. The CDR3 has 15 residues. This record belongs to a study of control samples from healthy donors and cancer patients. The table came from immunoSEQ multiplex PCR; TCRdb's copy has only in-frame clones and leaves some out. The sample shows just over 150,000 clones, approximately 93% of them seen only once. The source of this sequence is a man aged 45-60 years in good health. Sequenced input: blood. The chain has TRBV28 and TRBJ2-1, with 7 bases that match TRBD1. DNA for the CDR3: TGTGCCAGCAGTTCGGGACAGATCTCCTACAATGAGCAGTTCTTC. Its protein is CASSSGQISYNEQFF.